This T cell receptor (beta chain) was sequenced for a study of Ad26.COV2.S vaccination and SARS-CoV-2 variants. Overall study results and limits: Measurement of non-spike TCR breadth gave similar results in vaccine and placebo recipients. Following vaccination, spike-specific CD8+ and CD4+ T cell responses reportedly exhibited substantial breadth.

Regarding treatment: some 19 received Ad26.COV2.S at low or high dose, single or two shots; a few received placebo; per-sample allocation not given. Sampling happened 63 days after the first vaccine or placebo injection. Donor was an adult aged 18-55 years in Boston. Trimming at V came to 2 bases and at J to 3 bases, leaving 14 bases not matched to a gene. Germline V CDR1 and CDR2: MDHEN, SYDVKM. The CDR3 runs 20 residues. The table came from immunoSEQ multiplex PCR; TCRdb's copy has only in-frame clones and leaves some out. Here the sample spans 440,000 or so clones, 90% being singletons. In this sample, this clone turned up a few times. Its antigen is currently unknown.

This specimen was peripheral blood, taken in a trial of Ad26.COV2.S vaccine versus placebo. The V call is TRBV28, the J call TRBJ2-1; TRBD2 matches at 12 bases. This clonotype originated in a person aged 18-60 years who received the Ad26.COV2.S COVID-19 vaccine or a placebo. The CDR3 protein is CASSLRPGSSGRVGYNEQFF. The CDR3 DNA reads TGTGCCAGCAGTTTACGACCGGGGTCTAGCGGGAGGGTCGGCTACAATGAGCAGTTCTTC.